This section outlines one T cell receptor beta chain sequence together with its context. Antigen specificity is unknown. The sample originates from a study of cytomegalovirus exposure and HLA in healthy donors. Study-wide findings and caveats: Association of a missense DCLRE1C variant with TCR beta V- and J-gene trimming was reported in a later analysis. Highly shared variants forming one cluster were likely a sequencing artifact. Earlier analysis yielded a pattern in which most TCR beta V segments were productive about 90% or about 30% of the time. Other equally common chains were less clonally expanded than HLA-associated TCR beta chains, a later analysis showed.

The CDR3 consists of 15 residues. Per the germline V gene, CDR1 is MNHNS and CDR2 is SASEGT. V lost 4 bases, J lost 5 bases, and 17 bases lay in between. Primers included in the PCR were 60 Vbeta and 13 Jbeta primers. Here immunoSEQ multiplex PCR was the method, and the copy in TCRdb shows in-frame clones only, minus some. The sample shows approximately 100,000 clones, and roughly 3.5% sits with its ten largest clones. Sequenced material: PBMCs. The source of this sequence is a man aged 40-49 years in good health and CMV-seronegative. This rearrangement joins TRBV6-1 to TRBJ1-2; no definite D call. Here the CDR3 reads CASSAVDLAGYGYTF. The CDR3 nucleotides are TGTGCCAGCAGTGCAGTAGACTTGGCGGGGTATGGCTACACCTTC.